The 4 T cell receptor beta chains below come from one sample, sequenced in a study of CD8 T cells in Susac syndrome. Random hexamers were used to reverse transcribe an amount of roughly 0.45 to 1 ug RNA. One entry per CDR3 protein, called by TCRdb with MiXCR from the immunoSEQ multiplex PCR reads. Of roughly 120,000 distinct CDR3 sequences detected, roughly 94% appear once; the ten largest clones hold about 0.13%. Sequencing used CD4+ T cells from PBMCs. The receptors come from a human donor with multiple sclerosis.

The V and J genes are TRBV2 and TRBJ1-5; 10 bases agree with TRBD1. The CDR3 runs to 19 residues. Germline lookup yields CDR1 SNHLY and CDR2 FYNNEI. V trimming: 10 bases; J trimming: 1 base; junction bases outside the gene matches: 19. In DNA, the CDR3 is TGTGCCAACGGTCGGCCGGGACAGGGGATGACTGGGAGCAATCAGCCCCAGCATTTT. It is translated as CANGRPGQGMTGSNQPQHF.

The chain couples TRBV9 to TRBJ2-6, with D uncertain. Germline V gene lookup returns CDR1 SGDLS and CDR2 YYNGEE. Trimming removed 4 bases at V and 4 bases at J, with 9 bases between. This CDR3 comprises 14 residues. CDR3 coding DNA: TGTGCCAGCAGCCCCCTATCCGGGGCCAACGTCCTGACTTTC. Its protein is CASSPLSGANVLTF.

V usage is TRBV6-6 and J usage is TRBJ1-4; 8 bases fit TRBD1. The CDR3 spans 14 residues. Trimming cost V 2 bases and J 8 bases; bases outside gene matches: 4. Looked up from germline, CDR1 is MNHNY and CDR2 is SVGAGI (reference sequence). CDR3 nucleotide sequence: TGTGCCAGCAGTTACGGGACAGGAATCGAAAAACTGTTTTTT. Translated: CASSYGTGIEKLFF.

This clonotype was observed a few times. The genes are TRBV5-1 and TRBJ2-5, with D maybe TRBD1 (6 bases). Germline V CDR1 and CDR2: SGHRS, YFSETQ. Trimming took off 0 bases at V and 5 bases at J, with 8 bases between the two ends. The CDR3 loop spans 13 amino acids. As DNA, the CDR3 is TGCGCCAGCAGCTTGGCAGGGGCGGAGACCCAGTACTTC. Amino acids: CASSLAGAETQYF.